This is a list of T cell receptor beta chains from one sample in a study of T cell clonotyping in hematopoietic cell transplantation. TCRdb keeps only in-frame clones here, not all; method: immunoSEQ multiplex PCR. Of approximately 25,000 clones in the sample, nearly 97% were seen once. Sequencing was done on a sample of peripheral blood mononuclear cells. The source is a man in his fifties in good health. Some clones in this sample may be carry-over from other donors' samples. The conserved cysteine and the conserved F or W are not part of the CDR3 here. The D gene is left open where the match is weak.

v_call	d_call	j_call	cdr3_aa
TRBV19	NA	TRBJ2-2	ALQSEGTGELF
TRBV29-1	TRBD2	TRBJ2-1	SVGLAGAQGEQF
TRBV9	TRBD1	TRBJ1-2	ASSTDRGYGYT
TRBV5-1	TRBD1	TRBJ1-4	ASSLQGASNEKLF
TRBV28	NA	TRBJ1-5	ASSPAGRDSNQPQH
TRBV2	NA	TRBJ1-2	ASNPVQGSGYT
TRBV6-5	NA	TRBJ2-3	ASSYSGPTDTQY
TRBV5-5	NA	TRBJ2-7	ASSFGSWGSYEQY
TRBV28	NA	TRBJ1-1	ASSQLGGFTEAF
TRBV7-2	TRBD1	TRBJ2-7	ASSFDRANEQY
TRBV10-1	NA	TRBJ1-3	ASSEGRGALGNTIY
TRBV28	NA	TRBJ1-5	ASRETSNQPQH
TRBV7-2	NA	TRBJ1-5	ASIYEVGGGQPQH
TRBV4-1	NA	TRBJ1-1	ASSPQATYTEAF
TRBV6-5	NA	TRBJ1-1	ASSSFMDGGATEAF
TRBV19	TRBD1	TRBJ1-1	ASSIGWGQQYTEAF
TRBV7-9	TRBD1	TRBJ2-7	ASSSSYRGRELNEQY
TRBV6-1	NA	TRBJ2-3	ASSRPGGADTQY
TRBV5-6	NA	TRBJ2-7	ASSPRSSYEQY
TRBV10-1	NA	TRBJ2-3	ASSESVADTQY
TRBV30	NA	TRBJ2-3	AWIRGSWKDTQY
TRBV6-1	NA	TRBJ1-5	ASRSGGAIDQPQH
TRBV9	NA	TRBJ2-2	ASQRQTNTGELF
TRBV11-3	NA	TRBJ2-7	ASSFNLGGEQY
TRBV6-5	TRBD1	TRBJ1-1	ASGKTGVNTEAF
TRBV4-3	TRBD1	TRBJ2-7	ASSQLVGQGAFEQY
TRBV4-1	TRBD1	TRBJ1-1	ASVGTWVTGGENTEAF
TRBV30	NA	TRBJ1-2	ASSWVNQGNGYT
TRBV28	TRBD2	TRBJ2-7	ATQSGTQLYEQY
TRBV5-5	NA	TRBJ1-3	ASRNQGTGNTIY
TRBV6-5	NA	TRBJ2-7	ASSYERRAGSYEQY
TRBV18	NA	TRBJ2-7	ASSPGGLQYEQY
TRBV6-5	NA	TRBJ1-1	ATWDPPSTEAF
TRBV7-7	NA	TRBJ2-2	ASSLVTGELF
TRBV28	NA	TRBJ1-4	ASSLREKLF
TRBV16	NA	TRBJ1-1	ASSSWAGVNTEAF
TRBV6-5	NA	TRBJ2-7	ASSYGSAGSYEQY
TRBV21-1	NA	TRBJ1-1	ASSRLGQGVINTEAF
TRBV9	TRBD1	TRBJ1-3	ASSPQGAGNTIY
TRBV6-5	TRBD1	TRBJ1-1	ASRLQGTVNTEAF
TRBV19	NA	TRBJ1-4	ASSAHRPRGEKLF
TRBV5-1	NA	TRBJ1-1	ASSLASMNTEAF
TRBV5-1	TRBD2	TRBJ2-1	ASSLDWGGYNEQF
TRBV5-1	NA	TRBJ2-2	ASSLRDSGMNTGELF
TRBV7-9	TRBD1	TRBJ2-3	ASSRIRQGPSTDTQY
TRBV6-5	NA	TRBJ1-5	ASRQWGESNQPQH
TRBV30	TRBD1	TRBJ2-7	AWSLWDRGYEQY
TRBV5-6	NA	TRBJ2-6	ASSQISRGRNSGANVLT
TRBV7-6	NA	TRBJ2-1	ASSLAQYNEQF
TRBV10-3	NA	TRBJ2-7	ASTKQIAASYEQY
TRBV5-1	NA	TRBJ2-2	ASASDRPNTGELF
TRBV10-3	NA	TRBJ1-5	AISEEGNQPQH
TRBV9	NA	TRBJ1-3	ASRGDSPGNTIY
TRBV30	NA	TRBJ2-7	AWSPGTYEQY